This note documents a single TCR beta chain sequence. This CDR3 is also generated by other DNA sequences in the sample. In the PCR, 60 Vbeta and 13 Jbeta primers were used. Using immunoSEQ multiplex PCR, the repertoire was profiled, and TCRdb retains in-frame clones only, with some absent. The profile covers some 200,000 clones, with over 70% appearing a single time and about 2.2% taken by the ten largest. The CDR3 runs 16 residues. V shed 0 bases and J 4 bases; nucleotides not matched to a gene: 1. CDR1 and CDR2 (germline): SGHTA, FQGNSA. The data were obtained in a study of cytomegalovirus exposure and HLA in healthy donors.

The sequenced material came from PBMCs. The V gene is TRBV7-2, the J gene TRBJ2-7; 15 nucleotides align to TRBD2. This receptor was taken from a woman aged 25 to 45 in good health and CMV-seronegative. CDR3 sequence reads: CASSLAGTSGGYEQYF. CDR3 bases: TGTGCCAGCAGCTTAGCAGGGACTAGCGGGGGGTACGAGCAGTACTTC.